These 19 T cell receptor beta chains originate from one sample sequenced in a study of cytomegalovirus exposure and HLA in healthy donors. With 60 Vbeta and 13 Jbeta primers, the PCR was carried out. Sequencing used immunoSEQ multiplex PCR; TCRdb keeps in-frame clones, though not all of them. Here the sample spans 200,000 or so clones, around 80% being singletons. Material: PBMCs. The receptors derive from a man aged 25 to 40 in good health and CMV-seronegative.

In its sample, this clone was seen a few times. V usage is TRBV2 and J usage is TRBJ2-5; the D gene is possibly TRBD2 (5 bases). The CDR3 length is 15 residues. Trimming left V 1 base short and J 5 bases short, with 14 bases between. Germline-derived CDR1 and CDR2 are SNHLY and FYNNEI. The DNA of the CDR3 is TGTGCCAGCAGTGAAGACGGTGTGGGAGCCGAGACCCAGTACTTC. Encoded protein: CASSEDGVGAETQYF.

The rearrangement uses TRBV5-1 and TRBJ1-1; the D gene is possibly TRBD1 (5 bases). This CDR3 spans 15 amino acids. The germline V and J ends were trimmed by 2 bases and 0 bases, with 11 bases remaining between them. Germline V lookup: CDR1 SGHRS, CDR2 YFSETQ. This CDR3 reads CASSLGTSLNTEAFF. The CDR3 coding sequence is TGCGCCAGCAGCTTAGGGACTAGTCTGAACACTGAAGCTTTCTTT.

This rearrangement joins TRBV6-4 to TRBJ2-1; 11 nucleotides match TRBD2. The CDR3 spans 15 residues. Germline assignment: CDR1 MRHNA and CDR2 SNTAGT. With V trimmed by 6 bases and J by 7 bases, 8 bases remained unmatched. In nucleotides, the CDR3 is TGTGCCAGCAGGCAGACTAGCGGGGCAGAAAATGAGCAGTTCTTC. It translates to CASRQTSGAENEQFF.

This clone was counted a single time. The gene calls are TRBV4-1 and TRBJ2-7; D is unresolved. Trimming removed 0 bases from V and 5 bases from J, with 8 bases in between. Per the germline V gene, CDR1 is MGHRA and CDR2 is YSYEKL. The CDR3 has 13 residues. CDR3 amino acids: CASSQDDRDEQYF. In DNA form, the CDR3 reads TGCGCCAGCAGCCAAGATGATCGAGACGAGCAGTACTTC.

The chain uses TRBV5-6 and TRBJ1-4, with TRBD1 matching over 7 bases. The germline gives CDR1 SGHDT, CDR2 YYEEEE. Trimming at V came to 0 bases and at J to 7 bases, leaving 3 bases not matched to a gene. The CDR3 is 14 residues long. The CDR3 loop reads CASSLGQGVEKLFF. CDR3 DNA sequence: TGTGCCAGCAGCTTGGGGCAGGGGGTTGAAAAACTGTTTTTT.

This clone appeared once. The chain has TRBV28 and TRBJ1-3, with 9 bases identical to TRBD1. The CDR3 is 17 residues long. CDR1 MDHEN and CDR2 SYDVKM come from the germline V gene. V gave up 4 bases and J gave up 0 bases; unmatched junction bases: 7. CDR3 protein: CASSSIGTGRSGNTIYF. CDR3 nucleotides: TGTGCCAGCAGTTCAATTGGGACAGGGCGCTCTGGAAACACCATATATTTT.

This clone was counted between two and nine times. The chain links TRBV11-2 to TRBJ2-3, with D maybe TRBD1 (7 bases). The germline V gene has CDR1 SGHAT and CDR2 FQNNGV. This CDR3 spans 17 amino acids. V shed 5 bases and J shed 7 bases, with 25 bases lying between them. The CDR3 DNA reads TGTGCCAGCAGCCAGGGGGGAGGCCGGGGGAAAGGGTATACGCAGTATTTT. This gives the protein CASSQGGGRGKGYTQYF.

Worth noting for this clone: One end of the junction fails to match germline, which may point to a read error. V gene TRBV7-3 combines with J gene TRBJ2-6; 9 nucleotides line up with TRBD1. The CDR3 has 17 amino acids. Germline V gene lookup returns CDR1 SGHTA and CDR2 FQGTGA. CDR3 coding DNA: TGTGCCAGCAGCTCGAAAGGACAGGGGCCCGGGGCCAGCGTCCTGACTTTC. It encodes CASSSKGQGPGASVLTF. Drawing the rest from reference TRBV7-3 and TRBJ2-6, the complete variable domain is GAGVSQTPSNKVTEKGKYVELRCDPISGHTALYWYRQSLGQGPEFLIYFQGTGAADDSGLPNDRFFAVRPEGSVSTLKIQRTERGDSAVYLCASSSKGQGPGASVLTFGAGSRLTVL.

The rearrangement uses TRBV5-1 and TRBJ2-1; no clear D gene. There are 15 residues in the CDR3. Germline V gene data show CDR1 as SGHRS and CDR2 as YFSETQ. V was pared by 0 bases and J by 1 base, with 8 bases between. DNA of the CDR3: TGCGCCAGCAGCTTGGACGGGTCTTCCTACAATGAGCAGTTCTTC. Translated, it gives CASSLDGSSYNEQFF.

The chain links TRBV7-9 to TRBJ2-7; no firm D call. Germline assignment: CDR1 SEHNR and CDR2 FQNEAQ (reference sequence). V lost 1 base and J lost 0, with 7 bases in between. This CDR3 contains 14 residues. CDR3 protein: CASSLVGHSYEQYF. In DNA, the CDR3 is TGTGCCAGCAGCTTAGTGGGCCACTCCTACGAGCAGTACTTC.

This chain links TRBV27 with TRBJ2-5, with D perhaps TRBD2 (6 bases). Germline-derived CDR1 and CDR2 are MNHEY and SMNVEV (reference sequence). This CDR3 comprises 14 residues. Trimming took 4 bases from V and 5 from J, leaving 14 bases between them. CDR3 nucleotide sequence: TGTGCCAGCAGTTCGACTAGGCCAAAGGAGACCCAGTACTTC. It is translated as CASSSTRPKETQYF.

This clone appeared once. The V and J genes are TRBV6-5 and TRBJ1-5, with D possibly matching TRBD1 (6 bases). CDR3 length: 13 amino acids. From germline, CDR1 is MNHEY and CDR2 SVGAGI. V lost 6 bases and J lost 4, with 10 bases in between. CDR3 region: CASRTDRNQPQHF. DNA for the CDR3: TGTGCCAGCAGGACCGACAGGAATCAGCCCCAGCATTTT.

The CDR3 is CASSLGVGYNSPLHF. CDR3 DNA sequence: TGTGCCAGCAGCTTGGGAGTTGGCTATAATTCACCCCTCCACTTT. The V and J genes are TRBV5-5 and TRBJ1-6; D unclear. Germline V gives CDR1 SGHKS, CDR2 YYEKEE (reference sequence). This CDR3 comprises 15 residues. V lost 0 bases, J lost 3 bases, and 7 bases lay in between. Drawing the rest from reference TRBV5-5 and TRBJ1-6, the complete variable domain is DAGVTQSPTHLIKTRGQQVTLRCSPISGHKSVSWYQQVLGQGPQFIFQYYEKEERGRGNFPDRFSARQFPNYSSELNVNALLLGDSALYLCASSLGVGYNSPLHFGNGTRLTVT.

This clone was observed a handful of times. This chain connects TRBV4-1 to TRBJ1-1, with D possibly being TRBD1 (5 bases). Trimming shortened V by 3 bases and J by 0 bases, and 11 bases separated the two germline ends. Per germline, CDR1 MGHRA and CDR2 YSYEKL. This CDR3 comprises 15 residues. The CDR3 here is CASSHPGLMNTEAFF. The CDR3 DNA reads TGCGCCAGCAGCCACCCGGGACTGATGAACACTGAAGCTTTCTTT.

This clone was found once. J is TRBJ2-7 and V is TRBV5-6; D perhaps matches TRBD1 (5 bases). CDR1 is SGHDT, CDR2 YYEEEE, per germline. The CDR3 runs to 13 residues. V gave up 2 bases and J gave up 2 bases, with 8 bases separating them. The CDR3 bases are TGTGCCAGCAGCTTATTAGGGGCCTACGAGCAGTACTTC. It encodes CASSLLGAYEQYF.

The rearrangement uses TRBV16 and TRBJ1-2; D unclear. CDR3 length equals 12 residues. The V end lost 2 bases, the J end lost 7 bases, and 8 bases lay between the germline ends. The germline CDR1 and CDR2 sequences are KGHSY and FQNENV. The CDR3 nucleotides read TGTGCCAGCAGCCAAGGGGAGTTTGGCTACACCTTC. It yields the protein CASSQGEFGYTF.

The chain links TRBV6-1 to TRBJ2-3; a weak D match, TRBD2 (6 bases). Germline CDR1 reads MNHNS; CDR2 reads SASEGT. This CDR3 is built from 14 residues. Trimming left V 8 bases short and J 2 bases short, with 14 bases between. CDR3 residues: CASVQGLHTDTQYF. In DNA form, the CDR3 reads TGTGCCAGCGTGCAGGGACTTCACACAGATACGCAGTATTTT.

This clone appeared a single time. The chain joins TRBV2 to TRBJ2-5; D is possibly TRBD1 (7 bases). V gave up 7 bases and J gave up 2 bases, with 23 bases separating them. Germline CDR1 SNHLY, CDR2 FYNNEI. This CDR3 region has 17 residues. The CDR3 nucleotides are TGTGCCAGCATGAGATATCAGGGGGGACCTCTTCAAGAGACCCAGTACTTC. As protein: CASMRYQGGPLQETQYF. The full variable domain, rest sourced from reference TRBV2 and TRBJ2-5, is EPEVTQTPSHQVTQMGQEVILRCVPISNHLYFYWYRQILGQKVEFLVSFYNNEISEKSEIFDDQFSVERPDGSNFTLKIRSTKLEDSAMYFCASMRYQGGPLQETQYFGPGTRLLVL.

The V call is TRBV9, the J call TRBJ2-5; D call uncertain. CDR3 length: 16 amino acids. Between the trimmed V and J ends, which lost 0 bases and 5 bases, there was a span of 17 bases. Germline CDR1 SGDLS, CDR2 YYNGEE. The DNA of the CDR3 is TGTGCCAGCAGCGTAGGATTTGGGCAGCTTGAGGAGACCCAGTACTTC. Amino acid sequence: CASSVGFGQLEETQYF.